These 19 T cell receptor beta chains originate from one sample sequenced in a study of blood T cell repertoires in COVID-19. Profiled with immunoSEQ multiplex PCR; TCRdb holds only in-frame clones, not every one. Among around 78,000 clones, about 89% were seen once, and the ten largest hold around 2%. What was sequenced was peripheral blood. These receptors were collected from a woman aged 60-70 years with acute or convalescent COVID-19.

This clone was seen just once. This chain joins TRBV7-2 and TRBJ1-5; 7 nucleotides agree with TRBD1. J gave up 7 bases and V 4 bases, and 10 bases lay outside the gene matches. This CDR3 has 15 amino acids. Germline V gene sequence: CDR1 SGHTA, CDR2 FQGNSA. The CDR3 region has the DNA TGTGCCAGCAGCTCGGAAAGGGGGCGCGAACAGCCCCAGCATTTT. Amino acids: CASSSERGREQPQHF.

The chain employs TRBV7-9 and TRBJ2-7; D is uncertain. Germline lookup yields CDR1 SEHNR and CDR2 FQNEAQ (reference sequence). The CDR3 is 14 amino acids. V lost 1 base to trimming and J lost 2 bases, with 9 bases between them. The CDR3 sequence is CASSLDLGTYEQYF. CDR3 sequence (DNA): TGTGCCAGCAGCTTAGACCTAGGCACCTACGAGCAGTACTTC.

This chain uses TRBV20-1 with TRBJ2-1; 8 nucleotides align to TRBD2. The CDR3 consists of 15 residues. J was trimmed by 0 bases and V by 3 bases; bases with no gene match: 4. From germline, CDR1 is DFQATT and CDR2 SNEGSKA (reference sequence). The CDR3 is CSASLAGSSYNEQFF. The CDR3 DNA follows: TGCAGTGCTAGTCTAGCGGGTAGCTCCTACAATGAGCAGTTCTTC.

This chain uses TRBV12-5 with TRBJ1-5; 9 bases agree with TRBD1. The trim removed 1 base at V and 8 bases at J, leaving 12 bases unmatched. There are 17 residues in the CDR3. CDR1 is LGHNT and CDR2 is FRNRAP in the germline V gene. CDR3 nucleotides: TGTGCTAGTGGTTTGGCCACGGGACAGGGAGTTTTGGAGCCCCAGCATTTT. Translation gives CASGLATGQGVLEPQHF.

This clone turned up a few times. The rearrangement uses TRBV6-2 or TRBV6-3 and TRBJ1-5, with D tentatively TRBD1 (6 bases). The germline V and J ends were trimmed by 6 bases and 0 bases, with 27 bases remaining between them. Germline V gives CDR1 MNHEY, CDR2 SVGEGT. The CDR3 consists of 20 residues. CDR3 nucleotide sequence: TGTGCCAGCAGCGTTAGAGGTGGGTCAGGGGCCGGTTATAGCAATCAGCCCCAGCATTTT. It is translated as CASSVRGGSGAGYSNQPQHF.

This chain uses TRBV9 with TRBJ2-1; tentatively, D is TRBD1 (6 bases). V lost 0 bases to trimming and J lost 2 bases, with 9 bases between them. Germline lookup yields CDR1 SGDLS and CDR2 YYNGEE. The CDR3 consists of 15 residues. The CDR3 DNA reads TGTGCCAGCAGCGTAGGGCAGGGGACCTACAATGAGCAGTTCTTC. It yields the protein CASSVGQGTYNEQFF.

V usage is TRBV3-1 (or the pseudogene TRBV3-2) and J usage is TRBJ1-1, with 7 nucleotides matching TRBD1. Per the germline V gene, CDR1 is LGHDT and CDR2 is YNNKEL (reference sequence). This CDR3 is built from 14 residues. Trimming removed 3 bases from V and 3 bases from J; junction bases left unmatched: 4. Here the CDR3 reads CASSQGDRHTEAFF. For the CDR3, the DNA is TGTGCCAGCAGCCAGGGGGACAGACACACTGAAGCTTTCTTT.

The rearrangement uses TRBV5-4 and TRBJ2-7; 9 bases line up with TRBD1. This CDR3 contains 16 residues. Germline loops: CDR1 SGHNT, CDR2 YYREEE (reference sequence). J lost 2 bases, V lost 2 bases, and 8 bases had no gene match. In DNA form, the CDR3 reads TGTGCCAGCAGCTTCGAGTACGGGACAGGGACCTACGAGCAGTACTTC. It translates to CASSFEYGTGTYEQYF.

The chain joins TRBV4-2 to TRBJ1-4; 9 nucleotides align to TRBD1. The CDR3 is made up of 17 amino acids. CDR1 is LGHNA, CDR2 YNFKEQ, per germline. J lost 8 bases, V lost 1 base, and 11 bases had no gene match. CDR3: CASSQALSGQGKEKLFF. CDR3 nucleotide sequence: TGTGCCAGCAGCCAAGCCCTCTCAGGACAGGGGAAAGAAAAACTGTTTTTT.

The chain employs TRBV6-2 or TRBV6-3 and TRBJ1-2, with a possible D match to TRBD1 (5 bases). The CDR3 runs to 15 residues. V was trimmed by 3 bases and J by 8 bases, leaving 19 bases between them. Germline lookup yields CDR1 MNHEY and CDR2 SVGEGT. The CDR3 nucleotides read TGTGCCAGCAGTTATTGGCCGAGCGGGGGAAGCGGCTACACCTTC. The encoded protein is CASSYWPSGGSGYTF.

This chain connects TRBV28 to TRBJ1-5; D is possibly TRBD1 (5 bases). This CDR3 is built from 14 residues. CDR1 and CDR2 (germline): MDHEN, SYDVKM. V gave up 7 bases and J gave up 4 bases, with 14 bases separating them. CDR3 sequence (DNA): TGTGCCAGCACCCTGGGGCAGACGAATCAGCCCCAGCATTTT. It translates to CASTLGQTNQPQHF.

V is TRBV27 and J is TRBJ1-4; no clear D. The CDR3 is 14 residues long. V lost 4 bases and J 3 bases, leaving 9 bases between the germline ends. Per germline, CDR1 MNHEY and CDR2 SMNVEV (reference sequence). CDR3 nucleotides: TGTGCCAGCAGTTCCAGGCTCGCTAATGAAAAACTGTTTTTT. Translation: CASSSRLANEKLFF.

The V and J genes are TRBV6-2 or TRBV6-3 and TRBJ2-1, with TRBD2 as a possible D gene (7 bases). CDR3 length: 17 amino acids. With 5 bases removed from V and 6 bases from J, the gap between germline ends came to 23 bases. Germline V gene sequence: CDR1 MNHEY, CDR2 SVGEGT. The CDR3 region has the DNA TGTGCCAGCAGTCACAACCCGGGGGGCGGGAGTGGCAATGAGCAGTTCTTC. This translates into CASSHNPGGGSGNEQFF.

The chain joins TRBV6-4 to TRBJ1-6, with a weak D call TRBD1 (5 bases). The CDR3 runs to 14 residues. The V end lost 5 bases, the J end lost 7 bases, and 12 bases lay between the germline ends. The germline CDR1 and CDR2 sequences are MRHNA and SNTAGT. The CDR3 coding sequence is TGTGCCAGCAGTCCAACAGGTGGGAATTCACCCCTCCACTTT. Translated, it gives CASSPTGGNSPLHF.

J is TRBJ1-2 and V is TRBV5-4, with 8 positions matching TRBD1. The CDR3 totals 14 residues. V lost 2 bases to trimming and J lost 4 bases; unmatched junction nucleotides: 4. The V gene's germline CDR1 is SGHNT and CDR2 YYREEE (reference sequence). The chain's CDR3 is CASSLQGVSYGYTF. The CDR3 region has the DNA TGTGCCAGCAGCTTACAGGGGGTTAGCTATGGCTACACCTTC.

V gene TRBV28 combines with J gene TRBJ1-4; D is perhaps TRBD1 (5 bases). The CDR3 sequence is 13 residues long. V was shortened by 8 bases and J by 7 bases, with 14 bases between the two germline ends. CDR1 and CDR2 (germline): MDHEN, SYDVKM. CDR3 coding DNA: TGTGCCAGCCGTGCGGGGGTTTCTGAAAAACTGTTTTTT. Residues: CASRAGVSEKLFF.

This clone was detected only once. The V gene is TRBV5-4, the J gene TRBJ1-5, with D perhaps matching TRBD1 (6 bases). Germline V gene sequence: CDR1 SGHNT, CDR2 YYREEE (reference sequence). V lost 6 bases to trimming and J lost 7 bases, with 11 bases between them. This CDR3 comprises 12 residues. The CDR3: CASIRGEQPQHF. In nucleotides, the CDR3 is TGTGCCAGCATCAGGGGTGAGCAGCCCCAGCATTTT. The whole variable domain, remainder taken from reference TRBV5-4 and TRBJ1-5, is ETGVTQSPTHLIKTRGQQVTLRCSSQSGHNTVSWYQQALGQGPQFIFQYYREEENGRGNFPPRFSGLQFPNYSSELNVNALELDDSALYLCASIRGEQPQHFGDGTRLSIL.

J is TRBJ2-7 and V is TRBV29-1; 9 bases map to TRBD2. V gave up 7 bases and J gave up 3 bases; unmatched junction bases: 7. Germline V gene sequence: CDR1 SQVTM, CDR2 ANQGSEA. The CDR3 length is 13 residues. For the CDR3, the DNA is TGCAGCGCCGCGCCTAGCGGGGACTACGAGCAGTACTTC. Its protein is CSAAPSGDYEQYF.

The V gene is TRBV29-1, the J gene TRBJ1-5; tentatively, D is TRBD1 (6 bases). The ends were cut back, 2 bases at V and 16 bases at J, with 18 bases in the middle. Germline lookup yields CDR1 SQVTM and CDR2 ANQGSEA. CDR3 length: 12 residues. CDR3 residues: CSVESTGRARHF. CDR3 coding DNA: TGCAGCGTTGAATCCACAGGGAGGGCCAGACATTTT. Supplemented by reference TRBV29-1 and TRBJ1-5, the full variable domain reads SAVISQKPSRDICQRGTSLTIQCQVDSQVTMMFWYRQQPGQSLTLIATANQGSEATYESGFVIDKFPISRPNLTFSTLTVSNMSPEDSSIYLCSVESTGRARHFGDGTRLSIL.